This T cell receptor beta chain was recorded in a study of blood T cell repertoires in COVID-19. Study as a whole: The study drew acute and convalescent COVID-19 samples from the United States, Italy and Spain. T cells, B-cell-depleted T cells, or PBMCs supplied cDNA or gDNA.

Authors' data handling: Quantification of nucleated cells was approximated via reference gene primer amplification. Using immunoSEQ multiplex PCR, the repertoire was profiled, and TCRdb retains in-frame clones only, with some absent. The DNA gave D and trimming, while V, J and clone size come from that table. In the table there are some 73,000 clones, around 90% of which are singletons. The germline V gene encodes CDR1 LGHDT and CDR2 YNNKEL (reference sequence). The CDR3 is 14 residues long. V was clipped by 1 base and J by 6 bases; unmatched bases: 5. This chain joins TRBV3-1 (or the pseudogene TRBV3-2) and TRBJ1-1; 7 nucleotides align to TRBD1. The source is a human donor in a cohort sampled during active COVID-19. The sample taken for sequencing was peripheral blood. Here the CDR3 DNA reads TGTGCCAGCAGCCAAGTCCGGGACAGAGCTGAAGCTTTCTTT. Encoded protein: CASSQVRDRAEAFF.